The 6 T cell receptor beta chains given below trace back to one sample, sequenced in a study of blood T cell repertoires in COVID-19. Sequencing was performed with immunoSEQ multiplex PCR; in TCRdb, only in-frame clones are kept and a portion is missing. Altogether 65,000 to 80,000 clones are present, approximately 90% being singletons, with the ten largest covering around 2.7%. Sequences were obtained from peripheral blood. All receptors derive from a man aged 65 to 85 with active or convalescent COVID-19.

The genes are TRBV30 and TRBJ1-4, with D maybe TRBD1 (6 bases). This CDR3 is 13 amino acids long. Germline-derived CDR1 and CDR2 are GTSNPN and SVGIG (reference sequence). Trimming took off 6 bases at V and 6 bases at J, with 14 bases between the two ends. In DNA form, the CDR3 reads TGTGCCTGCCTCGGACAGATCCATGAAAAACTGTTTTTT. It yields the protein CACLGQIHEKLFF.

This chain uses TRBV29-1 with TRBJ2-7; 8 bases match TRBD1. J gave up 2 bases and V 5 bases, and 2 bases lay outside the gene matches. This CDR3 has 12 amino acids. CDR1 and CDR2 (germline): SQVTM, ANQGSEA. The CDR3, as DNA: TGCAGCGTTCAGGGGGCAGCCTACGAGCAGTACTTC. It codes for CSVQGAAYEQYF.

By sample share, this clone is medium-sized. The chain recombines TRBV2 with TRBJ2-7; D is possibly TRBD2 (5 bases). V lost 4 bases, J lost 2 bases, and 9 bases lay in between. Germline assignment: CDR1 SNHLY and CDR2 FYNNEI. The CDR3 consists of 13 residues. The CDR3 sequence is CASSARAAYEQYF. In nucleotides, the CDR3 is TGTGCCAGCAGTGCGAGGGCAGCCTACGAGCAGTACTTC.

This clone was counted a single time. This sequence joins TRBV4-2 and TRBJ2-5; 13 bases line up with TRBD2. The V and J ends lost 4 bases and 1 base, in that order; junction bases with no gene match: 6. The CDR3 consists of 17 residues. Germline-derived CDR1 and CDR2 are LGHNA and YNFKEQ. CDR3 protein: CASSPFGTSGTQETQYF. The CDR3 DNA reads TGTGCCAGCAGCCCCTTTGGGACTAGCGGGACCCAAGAGACCCAGTACTTC.

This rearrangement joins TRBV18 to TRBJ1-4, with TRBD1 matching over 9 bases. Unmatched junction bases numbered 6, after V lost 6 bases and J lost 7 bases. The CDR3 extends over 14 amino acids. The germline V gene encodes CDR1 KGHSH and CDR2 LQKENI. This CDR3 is CASSTDRGSEKLFF. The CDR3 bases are TGTGCCAGCTCCACCGACAGGGGGAGTGAAAAACTGTTTTTT. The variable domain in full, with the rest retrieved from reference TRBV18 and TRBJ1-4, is NAGVMQNPRHLVRRRGQEARLRCSPMKGHSHVYWYRQLPEEGLKFMVYLQKENIIDESGMPKERFSAEFPKEGPSILRIQQVVRGDSAAYFCASSTDRGSEKLFFGSGTQLSVL.

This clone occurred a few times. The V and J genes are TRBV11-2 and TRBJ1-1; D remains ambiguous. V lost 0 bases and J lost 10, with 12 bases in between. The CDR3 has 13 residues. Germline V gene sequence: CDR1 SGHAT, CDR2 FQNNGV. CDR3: CASSLDPEEAAFF. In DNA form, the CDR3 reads TGTGCCAGCAGCTTAGATCCGGAGGAGGCAGCTTTCTTT. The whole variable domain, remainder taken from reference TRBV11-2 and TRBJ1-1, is EAGVAQSPRYKIIEKRQSVAFWCNPISGHATLYWYQQILGQGPKLLIQFQNNGVVDDSQLPKDRFSAERLKGVDSTLKIQPAKLEDSAVYLCASSLDPEEAAFFGQGTRLTVV.